This T cell receptor (beta chain) was identified during a study of T cells after yellow fever vaccination. Study-level background: Low-cell-number fractions were prepared with SMART-Seq v4 Ultra Low Input.

This clonotype appeared a few times. Antigen unknown. One entry per CDR3 protein results from TCRdb running MiXCR on the 5' RACE reads. The repertoire holds hundreds of thousands of distinct CDR3 sequences, with roughly 3.5% as singletons. The CDR3 runs 17 residues. Study outcomes and limitations: Shared CD4/CD8 clonotypes were a small share, likely from convergent recombination.

The chain uses TRBV21-1 and TRBJ2-5; the table's D call, TRBD1, has no DNA check behind it. TRBV21-1 is shown as a pseudogene. This TCR derives from a man younger than 35 who received the YFV17D yellow fever vaccine. The source material was PBMCs, sampled on the day of the yellow fever booster vaccination. The CDR3 region has the DNA TGTGCCAGCTCCTACCACCCCCCGGACAGGGGAGGGGAGACCCAGTACTTC. Its translation: CASSYHPPDRGGETQYF.